This entry lists 18 T cell receptor beta chains sequenced from one sample in a study of CD8+ T cells in alopecia areata. Once RNA had been extracted, it was reverse transcribed into cDNA to act as the sequencing template. Profiled with immunoSEQ multiplex PCR; TCRdb holds only in-frame clones, not every one. The sample holds roughly 100,000 clones, 50% to 75% seen once. Treatment: oral pan-JAK inhibitor, 5-10 mg twice daily. The specimen was CD8+ T cells sorted from blood, collected at week 4, from a patient treated with tofacitinib. The receptors were gathered from a human donor with alopecia areata.

The rearrangement uses TRBV29-1 and TRBJ2-3; 7 bases match TRBD2. The CDR3 is made up of 14 amino acids. Germline CDR1 is SQVTM and CDR2 is ANQGSEA. With V trimmed by 7 bases and J by 0 bases, 7 bases remained unmatched. CDR3 loop: CSALTSDSTDTQYF. DNA for the CDR3: TGCAGCGCCCTTACTAGCGATAGCACAGATACGCAGTATTTT.

In this sample, this clone turned up a few times. The gene calls are TRBV14 and TRBJ1-1; the D is unclear. Germline V gene lookup returns CDR1 SGHDN and CDR2 FVKESK. V dropped 1 base and J dropped 5 bases, with 17 bases sitting between them. The CDR3 has 16 residues. As DNA, the CDR3 is TGTGCCAGCAGCCAAGTGCCCGTCGGTGGAGGAACTGAAGCTTTCTTT. Its translation: CASSQVPVGGGTEAFF.

This clone came up a few times. The chain joins TRBV5-1 to TRBJ2-1; 10 bases are a match to TRBD2. V dropped 4 bases and J dropped 3; count of bases not matched to a gene: 4. The CDR3 loop spans 15 amino acids. Germline CDR1 is SGHRS and CDR2 is YFSETQ. The CDR3 region is CASSAGTSVYNEQFF. CDR3 bases: TGCGCCAGCAGCGCCGGGACTAGCGTCTACAATGAGCAGTTCTTC.

This clone has a handful of counts. CDR3 DNA sequence: TGTGCCAGCAGCCTCGGGACAGCATTACAGAACACTGAAGCTTTCTTT. Its protein is CASSLGTALQNTEAFF. This rearrangement joins TRBV28 to TRBJ1-1, with 7 bases fitting TRBD1. The germline gives CDR1 MDHEN, CDR2 SYDVKM. V shed 6 bases and J 1 base; nucleotides not matched to a gene: 11. The CDR3 is made up of 16 amino acids.

This clone was seen more than once but under ten times. This chain uses TRBV29-1 with TRBJ2-3, with D possibly TRBD2 on 6 matching bases. Germline-derived CDR1 and CDR2 are SQVTM and ANQGSEA. V was pared by 4 bases and J by 2 bases, with 16 bases between. The CDR3 covers 15 residues. The CDR3 here is CSVVTLAPSTDTQYF. The CDR3 nucleotides read TGCAGCGTTGTGACACTAGCCCCATCCACAGATACGCAGTATTTT.

The rearrangement joins TRBV27 to TRBJ2-7; maybe TRBD2 (8 bases). The CDR3 totals 17 residues. The V gene's germline CDR1 is MNHEY and CDR2 SMNVEV (reference sequence). V shed 5 bases and J shed 0 bases, with 20 bases lying between them. CDR3 nucleotide sequence: TGTGCCAGCAGTCCCCAAAGGGGGCGGGAGGACTCCTACGAGCAGTACTTC. It yields the protein CASSPQRGREDSYEQYF.

The chain joins TRBV30 to TRBJ1-4, with D unclear. Deletions cut 5 bases from V and 0 bases from J, with 13 bases between. The length of the CDR3 is 15 residues. Germline CDR1 reads GTSNPN; CDR2 reads SVGIG (reference sequence). Here the CDR3 reads CAWSFFTATNEKLFF. DNA of the CDR3: TGTGCCTGGTCCTTCTTCACGGCAACTAATGAAAAACTGTTTTTT.

The V gene is TRBV7-9, the J gene TRBJ1-2; 11 positions match TRBD1. This CDR3 is 15 amino acids long. Germline trimming cut 5 bases from V and 2 bases from J; bases unmatched to any gene: 4. Germline CDR1 and CDR2: SEHNR and FQNEAQ (reference sequence). The chain's CDR3 is CASSAWDRGNYGYTF. CDR3 DNA sequence: TGTGCCAGCAGCGCCTGGGACAGGGGGAACTATGGCTACACCTTC. The entire variable domain, with the rest obtained from reference TRBV7-9 and TRBJ1-2, is as follows: DTGVSQNPRHKITKRGQNVTFRCDPISEHNRLYWYRQTLGQGPEFLTYFQNEAQLEKSRLLSDRFSAERPKGSFSTLEIQRTEQGDSAMYLCASSAWDRGNYGYTFGSGTRLTVV.

The rearrangement links TRBV27 to TRBJ2-1; D gene unclear. Germline V gene sequence: CDR1 MNHEY, CDR2 SMNVEV (reference sequence). The length of the CDR3 is 17 residues. The V and J ends lost 5 bases and 0 bases respectively, with 17 bases between them. The CDR3 coding sequence is TGTGCCAGCAGTCCCGGGCCCCTGGGTAGCTCCTACAATGAGCAGTTCTTC. The encoded protein is CASSPGPLGSSYNEQFF.

The rearrangement links TRBV27 to TRBJ1-5; a weak D match, TRBD1 (5 bases). Trimming shortened V by 8 bases and J by 2 bases, and 13 bases separated the two germline ends. CDR1 is MNHEY and CDR2 is SMNVEV in the germline V gene (reference sequence). The length of the CDR3 is 14 residues. The CDR3 protein is CASYEGRGNQPQHF. CDR3 DNA: TGTGCCAGCTATGAGGGGCGAGGCAATCAGCCCCAGCATTTT.

V and J are TRBV6-5 and TRBJ2-3; 13 nucleotides match TRBD2. V shed 2 bases and J 4 bases; nucleotides not matched to a gene: 3. The CDR3 has 16 residues. CDR1 and CDR2 from the germline V gene are MNHEY and SVGAGI. CDR3 sequence: CASSYTSGGAADTQYF. The DNA of the CDR3 is TGTGCCAGCAGTTACACTAGCGGGGGGGCCGCAGATACGCAGTATTTT.

The genes are TRBV5-6 and TRBJ1-6; D is possibly TRBD1 (6 bases). Per germline, CDR1 SGHDT and CDR2 YYEEEE. The germline V and J ends were trimmed by 0 bases and 8 bases, with 9 bases remaining between them. This CDR3 comprises 14 residues. The CDR3 DNA reads TGTGCCAGCAGCTTGGACAGGGACGATTCACCCCTCCACTTT. The encoded protein is CASSLDRDDSPLHF.

This clone was detected only once. The chain couples TRBV27 to TRBJ2-7; TRBD1 might be the D (6 bases). Trimming removed 0 bases at V and 3 bases at J, with 12 bases between. Germline V lookup: CDR1 MNHEY, CDR2 SMNVEV (reference sequence). This CDR3 is built from 15 residues. The CDR3 DNA is TGTGCCAGCAGTTTATCAGGGGGAAAAGTCTACGAGCAGTACTTC. It translates to CASSLSGGKVYEQYF.

The chain has TRBV9 and TRBJ2-3, with TRBD2 identical over 11 bases. The CDR3 covers 18 residues. V lost 0 bases and J lost 6; bases outside the gene matches: 12. The V gene's germline CDR1 is SGDLS and CDR2 YYNGEE. In DNA, the CDR3 is TGTGCCAGCAGCGTAGGCCAGGTGCTAGCGGGGGGCAGGGATACGCAGTATTTT. This sequence encodes CASSVGQVLAGGRDTQYF.

This clone was observed a few times. The chain links TRBV4-3 to TRBJ2-5; D is perhaps TRBD2 (5 bases). This CDR3 spans 16 amino acids. Germline values: CDR1 LGHNA, CDR2 YSLEER. The ends were cut back, 4 bases at V and 1 base at J, with 16 bases in the middle. The CDR3 sequence is CASSLAFGGLQETQYF. The CDR3 DNA is TGCGCCAGCAGCCTTGCGTTCGGAGGCCTCCAAGAGACCCAGTACTTC.

The J gene is TRBJ2-7, the V gene TRBV6-5; tentative D call: TRBD1 (6 bases). The CDR3 runs to 13 residues. Trimming removed 6 bases at V and 2 bases at J, with 11 bases between. Looked up from germline, CDR1 is MNHEY and CDR2 is SVGAGI. The CDR3 bases are TGTGCCAGCAGAGCCGGGACAACCTACGAGCAGTACTTC. The encoded protein is CASRAGTTYEQYF.

The CDR3 sequence: CASSLEGVRSPLHF. The CDR3 region has the DNA TGCGCCAGCAGCTTGGAGGGAGTTCGGTCACCCCTCCACTTT. This rearrangement joins TRBV5-1 to TRBJ1-6; D is undetermined. CDR1 and CDR2 from the germline V gene are SGHRS and YFSETQ. V gave up 0 bases and J gave up 10 bases, with 11 bases separating them. This CDR3 region has 14 residues.

This clone came up a few times. This sequence joins TRBV10-3 and TRBJ2-7, with 8 bases identical to TRBD2. Germline lookup yields CDR1 ENHRY and CDR2 SYGVKD. V dropped 5 bases and J dropped 4; count of bases not matched to a gene: 4. This CDR3 has 13 residues. CDR3 residues: CAISSTSGYEQYF. The CDR3 bases are TGTGCCATCAGTTCAACTAGCGGTTACGAGCAGTACTTC.